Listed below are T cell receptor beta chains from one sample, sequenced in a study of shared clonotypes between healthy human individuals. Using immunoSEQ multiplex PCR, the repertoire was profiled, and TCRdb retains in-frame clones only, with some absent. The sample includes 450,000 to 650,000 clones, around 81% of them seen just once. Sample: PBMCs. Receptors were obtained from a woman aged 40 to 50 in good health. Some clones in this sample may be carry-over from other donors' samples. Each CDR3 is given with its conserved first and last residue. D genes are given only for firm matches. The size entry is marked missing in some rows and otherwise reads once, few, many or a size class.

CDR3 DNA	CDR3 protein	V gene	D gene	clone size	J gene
TGCGCCAGCAGCTGGACAGGGGGATCCTACGAGCAGTACTTC	CASSWTGGSYEQYF	TRBV5-1	TRBD1	.	TRBJ2-7
TGTGCCAGCAGCTTTGGGCAGCATCCTAGTCAGACCCAGTACTTC	CASSFGQHPSQTQYF	TRBV7-2	.	few	TRBJ2-5
TGTGCCAGCAGAATTCGGACAGGGAGCTATGGCTACACCTTC	CASRIRTGSYGYTF	TRBV28	TRBD1	few	TRBJ1-2
TGTGCCAGCAGCCCCGCCTCGCCCGCGCGGGGGGGGACTGAAGCTTTCTTT	CASSPASPARGGTEAFF	TRBV5-4	.	.	TRBJ1-1
TGTGCCAGCAGCTTGGATCGCACAGATACGCAGTATTTT	CASSLDRTDTQYF	TRBV5-4	.	.	TRBJ2-3
TGTGCCAGCAGCTCCTGGGACTCGTCCTACAATGAGCAGTTCTTC	CASSSWDSSYNEQFF	TRBV7-2	.	once	TRBJ2-1
TGTGCCAGCAGTTACTCACAGGGGGCAAGGAACGAGCAGTACTTC	CASSYSQGARNEQYF	TRBV6-6	TRBD1	.	TRBJ2-7
TGTGCCAGCAGCCGACAGGGGAACACCGGGGAGCTGTTTTTT	CASSRQGNTGELFF	TRBV7-3	TRBD1	.	TRBJ2-2
TGTGCCAGCAGCTCCAGACGACTAGCGGGAGGGCTTAATGAGCAGTTCTTC	CASSSRRLAGGLNEQFF	TRBV11-2	TRBD2	.	TRBJ2-1
TGTGCCACCAGCAGAGATATGGGTGGGATAGCGCCCTACGAGCAGTACTTC	CATSRDMGGIAPYEQYF	TRBV15	.	.	TRBJ2-7
TGTGCCAGCAGCCTGGGACAGGGCACAGATACGCAGTATTTT	CASSLGQGTDTQYF	TRBV7-2	TRBD1	.	TRBJ2-3
TGCAGCGTTGGGGACTTCTATTCTAGCACAGATACGCAGTATTTT	CSVGDFYSSTDTQYF	TRBV29-1	.	.	TRBJ2-3
TGTGCCAGCAGCTTCAGTCACAACACTGAAGCTTTCTTT	CASSFSHNTEAFF	TRBV11-2	.	.	TRBJ1-1
TGTGCCAGCAGCTTAATTGGAAAATCCGAGCAGTACTTC	CASSLIGKSEQYF	TRBV7-9	.	.	TRBJ2-7
TGTGCCAGCAGCCCGGACAGGGGGCGGCACAATGAGCAGTTCTTC	CASSPDRGRHNEQFF	TRBV7-3	TRBD1	.	TRBJ2-1
TGTGCCAGCAGTTACGGAAGCGGGCAGTCCTACAATGAGCAGTTCTTC	CASSYGSGQSYNEQFF	TRBV6-5	.	.	TRBJ2-1
TGTGCCAGCAGTAACCGGGCCGGCAATCAGCCCCAGCATTTT	CASSNRAGNQPQHF	TRBV6-1	.	.	TRBJ1-5
TGCGCCAGCAGCTTGGACCCTCCGGGACTAGCCTACGAGCAGTACTTC	CASSLDPPGLAYEQYF	TRBV5-1	TRBD2	.	TRBJ2-7
TGTGCCAGCAGCCTCACAGGGGGCGCGTTGGAAGAGACCCAGTACTTC	CASSLTGGALEETQYF	TRBV28	TRBD1	.	TRBJ2-5
TGTGCCAGCAGCCAAGGGGGCGGGGACTACAATGAGCAGTTCTTC	CASSQGGGDYNEQFF	TRBV6-5	.	.	TRBJ2-1
TGTGCCAGTAGTCTCGAGTTAGTACACAATGAGCAGTTCTTC	CASSLELVHNEQFF	TRBV19	.	.	TRBJ2-1
TGTGCCTGGAGTCTACCCCCCCGACTAGCGGGAAGCTCGATCACCGGGGAGCTGTTTTTT	CAWSLPPRLAGSSITGELFF	TRBV30	TRBD2	.	TRBJ2-2
TGCGCCAGCAGCCCTAGGGCGGGAGTGGACAGTGAGCAGTTCTTC	CASSPRAGVDSEQFF	TRBV5-1	.	.	TRBJ2-1
TGTGCCAGCAGTGCCGTCGACGACTCGTATGGCTACACCTTC	CASSAVDDSYGYTF	TRBV2	.	once	TRBJ1-2
TGTGCCATCAGTGAAAGCGGGCCAGGGACAAATCAGCCCCAGCATTTT	CAISESGPGTNQPQHF	TRBV10-3	.	once	TRBJ1-5
TGTGCCAGCAGCCACGGACTAGCGTCAGATACGCAGTATTTT	CASSHGLASDTQYF	TRBV4-2	TRBD2	.	TRBJ2-3
TGTGCCAGCAGCCTAGCCGGGACAGGGGTTACTGAAGCTTTCTTT	CASSLAGTGVTEAFF	TRBV11-2	TRBD1	.	TRBJ1-1
TGTGCCAGCAGCTTAAGTCCTCCATTCGAAGAGCAGTACTTC	CASSLSPPFEEQYF	TRBV11-2	.	.	TRBJ2-7
TGCGCCAGCAGCTTGTCTAAAGTGGGAGAGACCCAGTACTTC	CASSLSKVGETQYF	TRBV5-1	.	once	TRBJ2-5
TGCGCCAGCAGCGGGGTTAACTATGGCTACACCTTC	CASSGVNYGYTF	TRBV5-1	.	.	TRBJ1-2
TGTGCCACCAAAAGAGAAAAGGGGGCGTTTGGCTACACCTTC	CATKREKGAFGYTF	TRBV15	TRBD1	.	TRBJ1-2
TGTGCCAGCAGCCAAGGACTAGCTAGCACAGATACGCAGTATTTT	CASSQGLASTDTQYF	TRBV7-6	TRBD2	.	TRBJ2-3
TGTGCCAGCAGACGGGACCGGAACAATGAGCAGTTCTTC	CASRRDRNNEQFF	TRBV6-5	.	.	TRBJ2-1
TGTGCCAGCACCATAACAGCGGACACTGAAGCTTTCTTT	CASTITADTEAFF	TRBV7-9	.	.	TRBJ1-1
TGTGCCAGCAGCGCCTCATGGACTAGCCCAGCCAAAAACATTCAGTACTTC	CASSASWTSPAKNIQYF	TRBV9	TRBD2	.	TRBJ2-4
TGTGCCAGCAGGTGGTCCCTAGCGGACTCCTACGAGCAGTACTTC	CASRWSLADSYEQYF	TRBV6-5	TRBD2	once	TRBJ2-7
TGTGCCAGCAGACAGGGACCTAATGAAAAACTGTTTTTT	CASRQGPNEKLFF	TRBV2	.	.	TRBJ1-4
TGTGCCAGCAGCGGACAACTAGCGGCCACCGGGGAGCTGTTTTTT	CASSGQLAATGELFF	TRBV9	TRBD2	.	TRBJ2-2
TGTGCCAGCAGTTTACAGATAGGACCCTACGAGCAGTACTTC	CASSLQIGPYEQYF	TRBV6-6	.	.	TRBJ2-7
TGTGCCAGCAGCTTAGGAAGGGGGGAGACCCAGTACTTC	CASSLGRGETQYF	TRBV13	.	.	TRBJ2-5
TGTGCCAGCAGCCCGGGGGGGGCAGGGGGCTACAATGAGCAGTTCTTC	CASSPGGAGGYNEQFF	TRBV28	.	.	TRBJ2-1
TGCGCCAGCAGTCCCAGGGGGCGACCTTTCTTT	CASSPRGRPFF	TRBV28	TRBD1	.	TRBJ1-1
TGTGCCAGCAGCCACGGCCCCGGGACTAGCGGTTACGAGCAGTACTTC	CASSHGPGTSGYEQYF	TRBV14	TRBD2	.	TRBJ2-7
TGTGCCAGCGCGACAGGGGGGGGTTACAATGAGCAGTTCTTC	CASATGGGYNEQFF	TRBV27	TRBD1	.	TRBJ2-1
TGTGCCACCCGCTTACGGCCCACAGATACGCAGTATTTT	CATRLRPTDTQYF	TRBV27	.	.	TRBJ2-3
TGTGCCAGCAGTGACGGGGGCGGGAGGACCGAGAAAAATACGCAGTATTTT	CASSDGGGRTEKNTQYF	TRBV6-4	TRBD2	once	TRBJ2-3
TGTGCCAGCAGTGTAGGGAGCGACTATGGCTACACCTTC	CASSVGSDYGYTF	TRBV6-1	.	.	TRBJ1-2
TGTGCCAGCAGCAGTAGCACAGATACGCAGTATTTT	CASSSSTDTQYF	TRBV5-4	.	few	TRBJ2-3
TGTGCCAGCTCGTACAAACAGGGGGGCAGCTCCTACAATGAGCAGTTCTTC	CASSYKQGGSSYNEQFF	TRBV18	TRBD1	.	TRBJ2-1
TGTGCCAGCAGCTTAGGCCTGGGCACCAGTACCTACGAGCAGTACTTC	CASSLGLGTSTYEQYF	TRBV13	.	.	TRBJ2-7
TGTGCCAGCAGCTCCCCGGACGGTTACGAGCAGTACTTC	CASSSPDGYEQYF	TRBV7-9	.	.	TRBJ2-7
TGTGCCAGCAGCTTAACTATCGGACAGGCGGCGGGCCGGCTACATCAGCCCCAGCATTTT	CASSLTIGQAAGRLHQPQHF	TRBV7-8	TRBD1	.	TRBJ1-5
TGTGCCAGCAGTGAATTTCCCGGCAGCTCCTACGAGCAGTACTTC	CASSEFPGSSYEQYF	TRBV6-1	.	.	TRBJ2-7
TGTGCCAGCAGCTTTACCGGGACAGGGGACTCGGAAGCTTTCTTT	CASSFTGTGDSEAFF	TRBV7-9	TRBD1	.	TRBJ1-1
TGTGCCAGCAGTCCAGGGGTCTGGCTCGAGCAGTACTTC	CASSPGVWLEQYF	TRBV27	.	.	TRBJ2-7
TGTGCCAGCAGCCTCCCGGACGGTTACTATTATGGCTACACCTTC	CASSLPDGYYYGYTF	TRBV7-2	.	once	TRBJ1-2
TGCGCCAGCAGCCGAGGGACAGCCTCTAACTATGGCTACACCTTC	CASSRGTASNYGYTF	TRBV4-1	TRBD1	.	TRBJ1-2
TGCAGCGTTGAGCTGGGGACTAGCGGGAGGGGGTACGAGCAGTACTTC	CSVELGTSGRGYEQYF	TRBV29-1	TRBD2	.	TRBJ2-7
TGTGCCAGCAGTCCCTGGAGGGGGGGGAGCACCTTC	CASSPWRGGSTF	TRBV28	.	few	TRBJ1-2
TGCGCCAGCAGTGAGTCGGCTGAGACGTTGGCCAAAAACATTCAGTACTTC	CASSESAETLAKNIQYF	TRBV10-1	.	.	TRBJ2-4